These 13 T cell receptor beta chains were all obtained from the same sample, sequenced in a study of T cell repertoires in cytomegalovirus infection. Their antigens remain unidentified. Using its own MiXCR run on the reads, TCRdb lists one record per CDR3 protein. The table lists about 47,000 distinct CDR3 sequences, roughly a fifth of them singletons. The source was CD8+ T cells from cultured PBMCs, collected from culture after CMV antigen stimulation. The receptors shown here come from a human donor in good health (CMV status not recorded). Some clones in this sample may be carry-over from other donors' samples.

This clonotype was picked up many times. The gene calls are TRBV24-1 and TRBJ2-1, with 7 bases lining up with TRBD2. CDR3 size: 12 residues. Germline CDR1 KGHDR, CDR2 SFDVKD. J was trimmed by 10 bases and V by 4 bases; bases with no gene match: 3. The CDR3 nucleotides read TGTGCCACCAGTGAATATAGCGGGGAGCAGTTCTTC. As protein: CATSEYSGEQFF.

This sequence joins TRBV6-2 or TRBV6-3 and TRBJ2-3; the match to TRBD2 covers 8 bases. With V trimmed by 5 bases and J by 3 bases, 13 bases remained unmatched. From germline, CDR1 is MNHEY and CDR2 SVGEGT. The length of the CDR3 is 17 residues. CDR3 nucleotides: TGTGCCAGCAGTCCTTCCTTTTCGGGGGGGCGGACAGATACGCAGTATTTT. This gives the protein CASSPSFSGGRTDTQYF.

The CDR3 bases are TGTGCCACCAGCACTCCGGGCAATGAGCAGTTCTTC. Translating gives CATSTPGNEQFF. The chain carries TRBV15 and TRBJ2-1; D not certain. Germline V gene lookup returns CDR1 LNHNV and CDR2 YYDKDF (reference sequence). The ends were cut back, 4 bases at V and 6 bases at J, with 7 bases in the middle. This CDR3 contains 12 residues.

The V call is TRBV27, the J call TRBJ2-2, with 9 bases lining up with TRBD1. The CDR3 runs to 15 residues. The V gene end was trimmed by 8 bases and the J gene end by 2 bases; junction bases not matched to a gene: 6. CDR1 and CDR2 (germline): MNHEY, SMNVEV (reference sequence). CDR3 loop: CASYGGQGNTGELFF. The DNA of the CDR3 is TGTGCCAGCTACGGGGGACAGGGCAACACCGGGGAGCTGTTTTTT.

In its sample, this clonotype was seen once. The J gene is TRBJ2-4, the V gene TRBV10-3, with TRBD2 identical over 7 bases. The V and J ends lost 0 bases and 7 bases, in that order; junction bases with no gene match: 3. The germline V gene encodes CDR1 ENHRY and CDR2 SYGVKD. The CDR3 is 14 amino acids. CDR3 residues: CAISESGGGNIQYF. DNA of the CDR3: TGTGCCATCAGTGAGTCCGGGGGAGGGAACATTCAGTACTTC.

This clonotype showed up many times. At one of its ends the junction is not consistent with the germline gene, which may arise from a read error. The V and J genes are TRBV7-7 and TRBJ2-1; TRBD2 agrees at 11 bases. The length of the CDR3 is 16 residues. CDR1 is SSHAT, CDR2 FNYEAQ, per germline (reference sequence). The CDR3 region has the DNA TGTGCTAGCAGCAGGGCTAGCGGGAGGCATAACAATGAGCAGTTCTTC. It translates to CASSRASGRHNNEQFF.

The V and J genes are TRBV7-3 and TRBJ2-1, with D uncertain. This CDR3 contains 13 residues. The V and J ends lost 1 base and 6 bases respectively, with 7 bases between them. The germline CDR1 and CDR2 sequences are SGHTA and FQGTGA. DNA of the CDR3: TGTGCCAGCAGCTTAAGTGCAATCAATGAGCAGTTCTTC. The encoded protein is CASSLSAINEQFF.

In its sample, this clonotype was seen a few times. The CDR3 DNA reads as TGTGCCAGCAGTTGGCTGGGGGACTCTGGAAACACCATATATTTT. This sequence encodes CASSWLGDSGNTIYF. J is TRBJ1-3 and V is TRBV28; weak D call: TRBD1 (5 bases). The CDR3 consists of 15 residues. The germline gives CDR1 MDHEN, CDR2 SYDVKM. Trimming took off 4 bases at V and 0 bases at J, with 10 bases between the two ends.

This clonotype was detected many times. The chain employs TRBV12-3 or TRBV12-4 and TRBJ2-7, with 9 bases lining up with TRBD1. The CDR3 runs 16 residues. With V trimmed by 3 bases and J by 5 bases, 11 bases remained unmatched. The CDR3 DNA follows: TGTGCCAGCAGTTTCCCTCTCGACAGGGGGTTACACGAGCAGTACTTC. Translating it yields CASSFPLDRGLHEQYF.

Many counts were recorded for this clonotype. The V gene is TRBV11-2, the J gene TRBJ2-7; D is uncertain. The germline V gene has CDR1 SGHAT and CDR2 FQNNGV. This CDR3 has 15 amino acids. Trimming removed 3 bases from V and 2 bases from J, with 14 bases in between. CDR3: CASSFPVHPPYEQYF. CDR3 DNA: TGTGCCAGCAGCTTCCCAGTCCATCCGCCCTACGAGCAGTACTTC.

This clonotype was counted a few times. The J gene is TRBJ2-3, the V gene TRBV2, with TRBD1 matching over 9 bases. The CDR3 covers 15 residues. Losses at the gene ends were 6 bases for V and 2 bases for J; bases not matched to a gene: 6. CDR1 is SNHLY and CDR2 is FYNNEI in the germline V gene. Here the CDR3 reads CASSHRGHITDTQYF. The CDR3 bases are TGTGCCAGCAGCCACAGGGGGCATATCACAGATACGCAGTATTTT.

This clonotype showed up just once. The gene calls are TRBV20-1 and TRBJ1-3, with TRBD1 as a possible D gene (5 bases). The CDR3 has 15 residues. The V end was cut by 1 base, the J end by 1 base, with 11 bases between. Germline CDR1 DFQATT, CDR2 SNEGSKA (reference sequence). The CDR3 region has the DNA TGCAGTGCTAGAGCTCTCGGGACTTCTGGAAACACCATATATTTT. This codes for CSARALGTSGNTIYF.

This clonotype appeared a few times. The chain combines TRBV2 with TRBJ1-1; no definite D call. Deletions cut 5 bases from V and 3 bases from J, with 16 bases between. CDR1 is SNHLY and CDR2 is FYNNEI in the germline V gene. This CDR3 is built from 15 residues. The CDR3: CASSSLPGVDTEAFF. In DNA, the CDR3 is TGTGCCAGCAGTTCTCTCCCCGGAGTGGACACTGAAGCTTTCTTT.